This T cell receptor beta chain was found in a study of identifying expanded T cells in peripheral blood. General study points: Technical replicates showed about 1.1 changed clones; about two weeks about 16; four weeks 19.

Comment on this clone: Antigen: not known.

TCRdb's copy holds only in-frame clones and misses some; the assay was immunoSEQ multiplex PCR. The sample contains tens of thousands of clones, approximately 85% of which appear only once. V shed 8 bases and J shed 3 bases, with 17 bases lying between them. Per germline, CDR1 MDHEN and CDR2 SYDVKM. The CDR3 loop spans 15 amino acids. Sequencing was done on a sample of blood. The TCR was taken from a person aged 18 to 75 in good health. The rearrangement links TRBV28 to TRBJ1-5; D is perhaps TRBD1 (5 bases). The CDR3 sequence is CASLSLGGVNQPQHF. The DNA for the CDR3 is TGTGCCAGCCTCAGTTTGGGAGGGGTCAATCAGCCCCAGCATTTT.